This TCR beta chain was identified during a study of shared clonotypes between healthy human individuals. Concerning this clone: Its antigen remains unidentified.

Clones were sequenced by immunoSEQ multiplex PCR, and TCRdb holds only the in-frame ones, with some missing. This table has approximately 2.5 million clones, approximately 93% appearing once. Trimming removed 1 base from V and 8 bases from J, with 6 bases in between. Germline assignment: CDR1 SGHAT and CDR2 FQDESV (reference sequence). The CDR3 has 13 amino acids. Study observations and caveats: Clonotype sharing among donors likely depends on sequencing depth.

The sequencing sample was made of naive CD4+ T cells from PBMCs. Subset indicated: CD45RA+ positively selected. This sequence joins TRBV11-1 and TRBJ1-6; D call uncertain. The source is a man between 18 and 35 years old in good health. Some clones in this sample may be carry-over from other donors' samples. CDR3 region: CASSLDFDSPLHF. CDR3 DNA: TGTGCCAGCAGCTTAGACTTTGATTCACCCCTCCACTTT.